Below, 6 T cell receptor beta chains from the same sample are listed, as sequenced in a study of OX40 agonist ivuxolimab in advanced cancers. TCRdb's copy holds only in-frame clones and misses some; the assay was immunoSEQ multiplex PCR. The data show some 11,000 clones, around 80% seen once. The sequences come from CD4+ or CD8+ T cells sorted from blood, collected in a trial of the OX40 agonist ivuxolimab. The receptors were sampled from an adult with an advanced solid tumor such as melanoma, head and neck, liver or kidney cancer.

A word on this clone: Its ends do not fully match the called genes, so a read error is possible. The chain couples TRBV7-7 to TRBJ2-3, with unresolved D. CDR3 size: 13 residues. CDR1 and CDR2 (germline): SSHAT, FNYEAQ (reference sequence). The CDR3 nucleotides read TGTGCTAGCAGTCTTTTAGGCACAGATACGCAGTATTTT. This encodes CASSLLGTDTQYF.

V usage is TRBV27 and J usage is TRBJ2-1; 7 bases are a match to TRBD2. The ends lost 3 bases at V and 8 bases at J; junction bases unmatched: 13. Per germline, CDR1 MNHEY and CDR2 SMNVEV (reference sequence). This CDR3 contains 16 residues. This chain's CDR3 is CASSFRGRADLDEQFF. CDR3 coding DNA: TGTGCCAGCAGTTTTCGGGGGAGGGCCGATTTGGATGAGCAGTTCTTC.

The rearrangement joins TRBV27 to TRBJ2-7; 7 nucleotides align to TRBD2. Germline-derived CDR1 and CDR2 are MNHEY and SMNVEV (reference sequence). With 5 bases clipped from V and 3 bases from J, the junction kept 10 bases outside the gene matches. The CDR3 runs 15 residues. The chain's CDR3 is CASSVTAGNLYEQYF. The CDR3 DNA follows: TGTGCCAGCAGTGTCACAGCGGGAAACCTCTACGAGCAGTACTTC.

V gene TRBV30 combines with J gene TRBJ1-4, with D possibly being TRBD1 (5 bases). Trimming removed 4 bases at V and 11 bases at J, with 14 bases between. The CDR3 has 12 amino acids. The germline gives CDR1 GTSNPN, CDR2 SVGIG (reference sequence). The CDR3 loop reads CAWTNEGRKLFF. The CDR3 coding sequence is TGTGCCTGGACGAACGAGGGACGGAAACTGTTTTTT.

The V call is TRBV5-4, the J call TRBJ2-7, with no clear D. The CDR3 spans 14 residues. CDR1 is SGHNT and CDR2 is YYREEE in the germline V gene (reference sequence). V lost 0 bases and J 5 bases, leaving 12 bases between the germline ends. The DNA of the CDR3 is TGTGCCAGCAGCTTGGTTGAAGGGAACCACGAGCAGTACTTC. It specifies CASSLVEGNHEQYF.

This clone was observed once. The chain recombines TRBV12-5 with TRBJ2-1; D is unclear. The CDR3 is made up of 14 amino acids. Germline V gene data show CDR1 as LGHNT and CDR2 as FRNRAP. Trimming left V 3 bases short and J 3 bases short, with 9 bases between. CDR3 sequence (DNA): TGTGCTAGTGGTTTCTTGGGTATCTACAATGAGCAGTTCTTC. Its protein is CASGFLGIYNEQFF.